This TCR beta chain was sequenced in a study of blood T cell repertoires in COVID-19. Study-level information: Samples representing acute and convalescent COVID-19 were sourced from the United States, Italy and Spain. Sources were T cells, B-cell-depleted T cells, or PBMCs; the material itself was cDNA or gDNA.

Per the original data handling: Amplification of reference gene primers provided the estimated nucleated cell counts. Profiling relied on immunoSEQ multiplex PCR, and the TCRdb table lists in-frame clones only, not all of them. The D gene and trimming were derived from the DNA, and the V and J assignments and clone size from that table. This repertoire shows over 30,000 clones, over 75% found once; its top ten account for approximately 15%. Germline CDR1 MNHNY, CDR2 SVGAGI (reference sequence). V gave up 5 bases and J gave up 0 bases; unmatched junction bases: 9. This CDR3 is built from 18 residues. The chain recombines TRBV6-6 with TRBJ2-6; 8 nucleotides match TRBD1. The specimen sequenced was peripheral blood. The TCR originated in an older woman with active COVID-19. As DNA, the CDR3 is TGTGCCAGCAGTCCTGGTAACAGGGGGAACTCTGGGGCCAACGTCCTGACTTTC. Translated: CASSPGNRGNSGANVLTF.